Listed below are T cell receptor beta chains from one sample, sequenced in a study of T cells after posttransplantation cyclophosphamide. The protocol was immunoSEQ multiplex PCR, while the TCRdb copy is restricted to in-frame clones and leaves out a portion. The sample consists of 20,000 to 25,000 clones, around 89% of them appearing once. The starting material was PBMCs, obtained after an allogeneic stem cell transplant with a calcineurin inhibitor and methotrexate. The receptors shown here come from a female patient between 50 and 59 years old who received an allogeneic stem cell transplant from an unrelated donor, was CMV-positive, and had chronic GVHD only. Some of these T cells may belong to the graft donor. Both conserved end residues are part of each CDR3. Fields, in order: J gene, D gene, clone size, V gene, CDR3 protein, CDR3 DNA. D genes are given only for firm matches. A clone size is listed for some rows: how often the clone was seen (once, few, many), or a class if it is expanded.

j_gene: TRBJ2-3; d_gene: TRBD2; abundance: NA; v_gene: TRBV19; CDR3aa: CASSIHSGRALDTQYF; CDR3nt: TGTGCCAGTAGTATTCATAGCGGGAGGGCCTTGGATACGCAGTATTTT
j_gene: TRBJ2-7; d_gene: TRBD2; abundance: NA; v_gene: TRBV19; CDR3aa: CASSIELAGVGEQYF; CDR3nt: TGTGCCAGTAGTATCGAACTAGCGGGAGTCGGCGAGCAGTACTTC
j_gene: TRBJ1-5; d_gene: NA; abundance: NA; v_gene: TRBV7-9; CDR3aa: CASSLLVAGEDQPQHF; CDR3nt: TGTGCCAGCAGCCTACTGGTGGCAGGGGAAGATCAGCCCCAGCATTTT
j_gene: TRBJ2-5; d_gene: TRBD2; abundance: NA; v_gene: TRBV5-4; CDR3aa: CASSPGGTSGRMETQYF; CDR3nt: TGTGCCAGCAGCCCGGGGGGGACTAGCGGGAGAATGGAGACCCAGTACTTC
j_gene: TRBJ2-7; d_gene: TRBD1; abundance: NA; v_gene: TRBV6-1; CDR3aa: CASSEGTGGRSYEQYF; CDR3nt: TGTGCCAGCAGTGAAGGGACAGGGGGCAGGTCCTACGAGCAGTACTTC
j_gene: TRBJ2-7; d_gene: NA; abundance: NA; v_gene: TRBV2; CDR3aa: CASSESRSTSYEQYF; CDR3nt: TGTGCCAGCAGTGAAAGTCGGTCAACTTCATACGAGCAGTACTTC
j_gene: TRBJ2-5; d_gene: NA; abundance: NA; v_gene: TRBV6-1; CDR3aa: CASSEWVGFLRWRKETQYF; CDR3nt: TGTGCCAGCAGTGAATGGGTCGGATTTCTTAGGTGGAGAAAAGAGACCCAGTACTTC
j_gene: TRBJ2-6; d_gene: TRBD1; abundance: NA; v_gene: TRBV5-1; CDR3aa: CASSWGQSSGANVLTF; CDR3nt: TGCGCCAGCAGCTGGGGACAGTCCTCTGGGGCCAACGTCCTGACTTTC
j_gene: TRBJ1-3; d_gene: NA; abundance: few; v_gene: TRBV12-2; CDR3aa: CASRAPQGASSGNTIYF; CDR3nt: TGTGCAAGTCGCGCCCCACAGGGGGCAAGCTCTGGAAACACCATATATTTT
j_gene: TRBJ2-4; d_gene: TRBD1; abundance: once; v_gene: TRBV19; CDR3aa: CASSTSPQGPMAKNIQYF; CDR3nt: TGTGCCAGTAGTACCTCACCACAGGGGCCCATGGCCAAAAACATTCAGTACTTC
j_gene: TRBJ2-3; d_gene: TRBD2; abundance: NA; v_gene: TRBV19; CDR3aa: CASSGRLAGLTDTQYF; CDR3nt: TGTGCCAGTAGTGGCCGACTAGCGGGTCTGACAGATACGCAGTATTTT
j_gene: TRBJ2-2; d_gene: NA; abundance: NA; v_gene: TRBV30; CDR3aa: CAWSVRGRGSGELFF; CDR3nt: TGTGCCTGGAGTGTAAGGGGGAGGGGCTCCGGGGAGCTGTTTTTT
j_gene: TRBJ1-1; d_gene: NA; abundance: NA; v_gene: TRBV19; CDR3aa: CASSRLPTVMNTEAFF; CDR3nt: TGTGCCAGTAGTAGACTCCCGACAGTCATGAACACTGAAGCTTTCTTT
j_gene: TRBJ1-5; d_gene: TRBD1; abundance: NA; v_gene: TRBV5-1; CDR3aa: CASSLDVRGAGQPQHF; CDR3nt: TGCGCCAGCAGCTTGGATGTCAGGGGGGCTGGTCAGCCCCAGCATTTT
j_gene: TRBJ2-7; d_gene: TRBD1; abundance: once; v_gene: TRBV5-5; CDR3aa: CASSGLTGGNEQYF; CDR3nt: TGTGCCAGCAGCGGACTTACAGGGGGTAACGAGCAGTACTTC
j_gene: TRBJ1-3; d_gene: NA; abundance: NA; v_gene: TRBV9; CDR3aa: CASSVTGPPNTIYF; CDR3nt: TGTGCCAGCAGCGTTACAGGTCCCCCAAACACCATATATTTT
j_gene: TRBJ2-1; d_gene: NA; abundance: NA; v_gene: TRBV7-3; CDR3aa: CASSPPASDEQFF; CDR3nt: TGTGCCAGCAGCCCCCCGGCTAGCGACGAGCAGTTCTTC
j_gene: TRBJ2-7; d_gene: TRBD2; abundance: NA; v_gene: TRBV5-4; CDR3aa: CASSFGGEGSYEQYF; CDR3nt: TGTGCCAGCAGCTTTGGGGGGGAGGGCTCCTACGAGCAGTACTTC
j_gene: TRBJ2-5; d_gene: NA; abundance: NA; v_gene: TRBV15; CDR3aa: CATSRSLTAQETQYF; CDR3nt: TGTGCCACCAGCAGAAGTTTGACAGCTCAAGAGACCCAGTACTTC
j_gene: TRBJ2-2; d_gene: TRBD1; abundance: NA; v_gene: TRBV27; CDR3aa: CASSKQGANTGELFF; CDR3nt: TGTGCCAGCAGTAAACAGGGGGCGAACACCGGGGAGCTGTTTTTT
j_gene: TRBJ1-5; d_gene: NA; abundance: NA; v_gene: TRBV6-5; CDR3aa: CASSYSISNQPQHF; CDR3nt: TGTGCCAGCAGTTACTCGATCAGTAATCAGCCCCAGCATTTT
j_gene: TRBJ2-1; d_gene: NA; abundance: NA; v_gene: TRBV9; CDR3aa: CASSASGSEQFF; CDR3nt: TGTGCCAGCAGCGCTTCAGGATCCGAGCAGTTCTTC
j_gene: TRBJ2-7; d_gene: NA; abundance: NA; v_gene: TRBV6-1; CDR3aa: CASSVLFSYEQYF; CDR3nt: TGTGCCAGCAGTGTCCTTTTCTCCTACGAGCAGTACTTC
j_gene: TRBJ2-1; d_gene: TRBD2; abundance: NA; v_gene: TRBV19; CDR3aa: CASSIMGLAGDEQFF; CDR3nt: TGTGCCAGTAGTATAATGGGACTAGCGGGGGATGAGCAGTTCTTC
j_gene: TRBJ2-7; d_gene: TRBD1; abundance: NA; v_gene: TRBV6-6; CDR3aa: CASSYPGTAREQYF; CDR3nt: TGTGCCAGCAGTTACCCTGGGACAGCTCGCGAGCAGTACTTC
j_gene: TRBJ1-2; d_gene: NA; abundance: NA; v_gene: TRBV14; CDR3aa: CASSQRGGAYNHGYTF; CDR3nt: TGTGCCAGCAGCCAACGTGGTGGGGCTTATAACCATGGCTACACCTTC
j_gene: TRBJ1-1; d_gene: NA; abundance: NA; v_gene: TRBV5-1; CDR3aa: CASSTGNTEAFF; CDR3nt: TGCGCCAGCTCCACCGGTAACACTGAAGCTTTCTTT
j_gene: TRBJ2-7; d_gene: NA; abundance: NA; v_gene: TRBV5-4; CDR3aa: CASSLARSTGNYEQYF; CDR3nt: TGTGCCAGCAGCTTGGCCCGCTCAACGGGGAACTACGAGCAGTACTTC
j_gene: TRBJ2-7; d_gene: NA; abundance: NA; v_gene: TRBV7-9; CDR3aa: CASSLVFGTHEQYF; CDR3nt: TGTGCCAGCAGCTTAGTGTTCGGGACACACGAGCAGTACTTC
j_gene: TRBJ2-7; d_gene: TRBD2; abundance: NA; v_gene: TRBV29-1; CDR3aa: CSVSGLAGVSYEQYF; CDR3nt: TGCAGCGTTTCGGGACTAGCGGGAGTATCTTACGAGCAGTACTTC
j_gene: TRBJ1-1; d_gene: NA; abundance: few; v_gene: TRBV27; CDR3aa: CASSPRQRNTEAFF; CDR3nt: TGTGCCAGCAGTCCCAGACAAAGGAACACTGAAGCTTTCTTT
j_gene: TRBJ2-7; d_gene: NA; abundance: NA; v_gene: TRBV6-6; CDR3aa: CASTPEGRYEQYF; CDR3nt: TGTGCCAGCACCCCAGAGGGTCGTTACGAGCAGTACTTC
j_gene: TRBJ1-2; d_gene: NA; abundance: NA; v_gene: TRBV7-2; CDR3aa: CASSLIRPGSSGGYGYTF; CDR3nt: TGTGCCAGCAGCTTAATTAGGCCAGGGTCATCCGGCGGCTATGGCTACACCTTC
j_gene: TRBJ2-2; d_gene: TRBD1; abundance: NA; v_gene: TRBV6-5; CDR3aa: CASRTGTGNTGELFF; CDR3nt: TGTGCCAGCAGGACCGGGACAGGGAACACCGGGGAGCTGTTTTTT
j_gene: TRBJ2-3; d_gene: NA; abundance: NA; v_gene: TRBV6-1; CDR3aa: CASSESTDTQYF; CDR3nt: TGTGCCAGCAGTGAATCTACAGATACGCAGTATTTT
j_gene: TRBJ1-1; d_gene: NA; abundance: NA; v_gene: TRBV28; CDR3aa: CASSPDSIENFIEAFF; CDR3nt: TGTGCCAGCAGTCCGGACAGTATCGAAAACTTCATTGAAGCTTTCTTT
j_gene: TRBJ2-3; d_gene: NA; abundance: NA; v_gene: TRBV28; CDR3aa: CASSLFSTTSTDTQYF; CDR3nt: TGTGCCAGCAGTTTATTCTCCACCACTAGCACAGATACGCAGTATTTT
j_gene: TRBJ2-7; d_gene: TRBD1; abundance: NA; v_gene: TRBV7-9; CDR3aa: CASSEPGQGRGAHYEQYF; CDR3nt: TGTGCCAGCAGCGAGCCGGGACAGGGGCGAGGGGCCCATTACGAGCAGTACTTC
j_gene: TRBJ2-7; d_gene: NA; abundance: once; v_gene: TRBV27; CDR3aa: CASSLSSYEQYF; CDR3nt: TGTGCCAGCAGCCTTAGCTCCTACGAGCAGTACTTC
j_gene: TRBJ2-1; d_gene: TRBD1; abundance: NA; v_gene: TRBV6-6; CDR3aa: CASSYSGTGYNEQFF; CDR3nt: TGTGCCAGCAGTTATAGTGGGACAGGATACAATGAGCAGTTCTTC
j_gene: TRBJ1-4; d_gene: TRBD1; abundance: NA; v_gene: TRBV28; CDR3aa: CATIQSDRGPTNEKLFF; CDR3nt: TGTGCCACCATCCAGTCGGACAGGGGTCCAACTAATGAAAAACTGTTTTTT
j_gene: TRBJ2-7; d_gene: TRBD1; abundance: NA; v_gene: TRBV7-9; CDR3aa: CASRTSGGAYEQYF; CDR3nt: TGTGCCAGCAGGACTTCAGGGGGCGCGTACGAGCAGTACTTC
j_gene: TRBJ2-2; d_gene: TRBD2; abundance: NA; v_gene: TRBV7-8; CDR3aa: CASSKLAGGVTGELFF; CDR3nt: TGTGCCAGCAGCAAACTAGCGGGAGGGGTCACCGGGGAGCTGTTTTTT
j_gene: TRBJ2-5; d_gene: NA; abundance: NA; v_gene: TRBV10-3; CDR3aa: CAIKDGMETQYF; CDR3nt: TGTGCCATCAAAGACGGGATGGAGACCCAGTACTTC
j_gene: TRBJ2-7; d_gene: NA; abundance: NA; v_gene: TRBV7-2; CDR3aa: CASTAWGESYEQYF; CDR3nt: TGTGCCAGCACCGCCTGGGGGGAGTCCTACGAGCAGTACTTC
j_gene: TRBJ2-1; d_gene: NA; abundance: once; v_gene: TRBV18; CDR3aa: CASSPRETNEQFF; CDR3nt: TGTGCCAGCTCACCTCGGGAGACCAATGAGCAGTTCTTC
j_gene: TRBJ2-7; d_gene: NA; abundance: NA; v_gene: TRBV6-4; CDR3aa: CASSEQPSSYEQYF; CDR3nt: TGTGCCAGCAGTGAACAGCCTTCTTCCTACGAGCAGTACTTC
j_gene: TRBJ2-1; d_gene: TRBD2; abundance: NA; v_gene: TRBV15; CDR3aa: CATSRVRSWGGRDNEQFF; CDR3nt: TGTGCCACCAGCAGAGTGAGAAGTTGGGGCGGGAGGGACAATGAGCAGTTCTTC
j_gene: TRBJ2-1; d_gene: TRBD1; abundance: NA; v_gene: TRBV9; CDR3aa: CASSITGTGRNNEQFF; CDR3nt: TGTGCCAGCAGCATTACCGGGACAGGGAGGAACAATGAGCAGTTCTTC
j_gene: TRBJ2-2; d_gene: NA; abundance: NA; v_gene: TRBV4-1; CDR3aa: CASSQEGRRGNGELFF; CDR3nt: TGCGCCAGCAGCCAAGAAGGCCGCAGGGGAAACGGGGAGCTGTTTTTT
j_gene: TRBJ1-5; d_gene: TRBD1; abundance: once; v_gene: TRBV25-1; CDR3aa: CASSQTGWNQPQHF; CDR3nt: TGTGCCAGCAGTCAGACAGGGTGGAATCAGCCCCAGCATTTT
j_gene: TRBJ2-2; d_gene: TRBD2; abundance: NA; v_gene: TRBV28; CDR3aa: CASVGGGRVSGELFF; CDR3nt: TGTGCCAGCGTGGGAGGCGGGAGGGTTTCCGGGGAGCTGTTTTTT
j_gene: TRBJ1-4; d_gene: NA; abundance: NA; v_gene: TRBV6-6; CDR3aa: CASGIRQGREKLFF; CDR3nt: TGTGCCAGCGGGATACGGCAGGGTCGGGAAAAACTGTTTTTT